The entry that follows covers one T cell receptor beta chain sequence. Authors' data handling: Nucleated cell number was recorded as an estimate derived from reference gene primer amplification. Repertoires were generated with immunoSEQ multiplex PCR, while TCRdb's copy carries only in-frame clones and drops some. V, J and clone size are taken as reported in that table, and D and trimming were inferred from the DNA itself. The sample contains fewer than 250,000 clones, 80% to 90% of which appear only once. CDR1 SGHDT and CDR2 YYEEEE come from the germline V gene. The CDR3 runs to 14 residues. The junction had 5 bases not matched to a gene; V was cut back by 4 bases and J by 2 bases. This sample was included in a study of blood T cell repertoires in COVID-19. Looking at the study overall: Samples of COVID-19 (acute and convalescent) were obtained from the United States, Italy and Spain. T cells, B-cell-depleted T cells, or PBMCs supplied cDNA or gDNA.

Input material: peripheral blood. The source of this sequence is a man in his thirties or forties with active or convalescent COVID-19. The chain uses TRBV5-6 and TRBJ1-1; 7 bases are a match to TRBD1. The CDR3 reads CASSPDRRNTEAFF. As DNA, the CDR3 is TGTGCCAGCAGCCCGGACAGGAGAAACACTGAAGCTTTCTTT.